The 19 T cell receptor beta chains presented below share a single source sample, sequenced in a study of neurological immune-mediated disorders. Specified time point: technical triplicate 2. TCRdb passed the 5' RACE reads through MiXCR, listing each CDR3 protein once. The table lists under 70,000 distinct CDR3 sequences, less than 25% of them singletons. Sample: PBMCs. These TCRs come from a man in his 60s with HTLV-1-associated myelopathy (HAM/TSP).

This clonotype came up a few times. The chain links TRBV24-1 to TRBJ2-1; D is uncertain. Trimming cost V 6 bases and J 1 base, with 6 bases left between them. This CDR3 comprises 13 residues. Germline CDR1 reads KGHDR; CDR2 reads SFDVKD. This chain's CDR3 is CATSSVSYNEQFF. For the CDR3, the DNA is TGTGCCACCAGTAGCGTTTCCTACAATGAGCAGTTCTTC.

This clonotype was detected many times. The V gene is TRBV5-1, the J gene TRBJ1-2, with 8 bases aligning to TRBD1. Germline V gives CDR1 SGHRS, CDR2 YFSETQ. The V gene end was trimmed by 2 bases and the J gene end by 4 bases; junction bases not matched to a gene: 4. This CDR3 region has 14 residues. CDR3 sequence: CASSLGTGLYGYTF. The CDR3 DNA sequence: TGCGCCAGCAGCTTAGGGACAGGACTCTATGGCTACACCTTC.

This clonotype showed up many times. The chain couples TRBV9 to TRBJ2-1, with D perhaps matching TRBD2 (5 bases). Germline V gene data show CDR1 as SGDLS and CDR2 as YYNGEE. Trimming stripped 2 bases from V and 7 bases from J, with 19 bases between. There are 16 residues in the CDR3. The CDR3 loop is CASSVSGSPTGNEQFF. CDR3 coding DNA: TGTGCCAGCAGCGTTTCGGGGAGCCCTACTGGGAATGAGCAGTTCTTC. The full variable domain, rest sourced from reference TRBV9 and TRBJ2-1, is DSGVTQTPKHLITATGQRVTLRCSPRSGDLSVYWYQQSLDQGLQFLIQYYNGEERAKGNILERFSAQQFPDLHSELNLSSLELGDSALYFCASSVSGSPTGNEQFFGPGTRLTVL.

This rearrangement joins TRBV5-5 to TRBJ1-4; 9 nucleotides match TRBD1. With 3 bases clipped from V and 8 bases from J, the junction kept 8 bases outside the gene matches. Germline CDR1 is SGHKS and CDR2 is YYEKEE (reference sequence). This CDR3 has 15 residues. The CDR3 sequence: CASSSRTGAKEKLFF. In DNA form, the CDR3 reads TGTGCCAGCAGCTCAAGGACAGGGGCAAAGGAAAAACTGTTTTTT.

In its sample, this clonotype was seen a few times. The chain links TRBV3-1 to TRBJ1-1, with D maybe TRBD1 (5 bases). Germline assignment: CDR1 LGHDT and CDR2 YNNKEL (reference sequence). Trimming shortened V by 0 bases and J by 5 bases, and 10 bases separated the two germline ends. The CDR3 consists of 14 residues. CDR3 sequence: CASSQDHWGTEAFF. In nucleotides, the CDR3 is TGTGCCAGCAGCCAAGATCATTGGGGGACTGAAGCTTTCTTT.

This clonotype came up many times. The gene calls are TRBV7-9 and TRBJ2-3; possible D gene TRBD1, 7 bases. The CDR3 covers 17 residues. V lost 3 bases and J 0 bases, leaving 16 bases between the germline ends. Germline V lookup: CDR1 SEHNR, CDR2 FQNEAQ (reference sequence). The CDR3 region is CASSFGGTVASTDTQYF. The CDR3, as DNA: TGTGCCAGCAGCTTTGGGGGGACAGTCGCTAGCACAGATACGCAGTATTTT.

This chain connects TRBV25-1 to TRBJ2-1; perhaps TRBD2 as D (5 bases). Germline V gene sequence: CDR1 MGHDK, CDR2 SYGVNS. V was shortened by 2 bases and J by 6 bases, with 14 bases between the two germline ends. The CDR3 consists of 15 residues. The CDR3 loop is CASSEDVGKINEQFF. CDR3 sequence (DNA): TGTGCCAGCAGTGAAGACGTCGGGAAGATCAATGAGCAGTTCTTC.

The table lists this clonotype with many counts. The V call is TRBV24-1, the J call TRBJ2-3; D tentatively reads TRBD1 or TRBD2 (5 bases each). Trimming left V 7 bases short and J 2 bases short, with 9 bases between. The CDR3 has 13 amino acids. Germline V gene sequence: CDR1 KGHDR, CDR2 SFDVKD. CDR3 nucleotides: TGTGCCACCAGGGGACCCTCCACAGATACGCAGTATTTT. Translating gives CATRGPSTDTQYF.

Regarding this clonotype: The final CDR3 position lacks the conserved phenylalanine or tryptophan, pointing to a likely read error. The rearrangement links TRBV5-1 to TRBJ2-3; the match to TRBD2 covers 7 bases. V lost 4 bases and J lost 0; bases outside the gene matches: 14. Per germline, CDR1 SGHRS and CDR2 YFSETQ. CDR3 length: 18 residues. The chain's CDR3 is CASSQAARGTPSTDTQYL. As DNA, the CDR3 is TGCGCCAGCAGCCAAGCGGCGCGGGGGACTCCCAGCACAGATACGCAGTATTTG.

This clonotype is medium-sized by share. The V and J genes are TRBV20-1 and TRBJ2-1, with no clear D. The germline V gene encodes CDR1 DFQATT and CDR2 SNEGSKA (reference sequence). Trimming pared 2 bases from V and 4 bases from J, leaving 6 bases between. This CDR3 region has 12 residues. This CDR3 is CSARNTYNEQFF. Written as DNA, the CDR3 is TGCAGTGCTAGAAACACTTACAATGAGCAGTTCTTC.

There are many counts of this clonotype. This chain joins TRBV28 and TRBJ2-7; no reliable D call. This CDR3 region has 16 residues. The germline gives CDR1 MDHEN, CDR2 SYDVKM. The germline V and J ends were trimmed by 4 bases and 1 base, with 17 bases remaining between them. The CDR3 coding sequence is TGTGCCAGCAGTTCTACCAGCCAGTACAAATCCTACGAGCAGTACTTC. Translating gives CASSSTSQYKSYEQYF.

This clonotype was picked up many times. The rearrangement links TRBV20-1 to TRBJ2-4, with D perhaps TRBD1 or TRBD2 (5 bases each). V was cut by 0 bases and J by 1 base, with 7 bases left in between. CDR1 and CDR2 from the germline V gene are DFQATT and SNEGSKA (reference sequence). The CDR3 consists of 14 residues. The DNA for the CDR3 is TGCAGTGCTAGAGACAGGGAGGCCAAAAACATTCAGTACTTC. Translating it yields CSARDREAKNIQYF.

This clonotype appeared many times. This chain connects TRBV5-1 to TRBJ2-1, with D perhaps TRBD1 (6 bases). The V gene lost 2 bases and the J gene lost 1 base, with 7 bases spanning the gap. The germline gives CDR1 SGHRS, CDR2 YFSETQ. This CDR3 region has 14 residues. CDR3: CASSLTGSYNEQFF. The CDR3 DNA sequence: TGCGCCAGCAGCTTAACAGGGTCCTACAATGAGCAGTTCTTC.

This clonotype was counted ten times or more. This chain joins TRBV10-3 and TRBJ2-7, with no clear D. This CDR3 has 12 residues. V dropped 3 bases and J dropped 3 bases, with 6 bases sitting between them. Germline values: CDR1 ENHRY, CDR2 SYGVKD. The CDR3 nucleotides are TGTGCCATCAGTGATGTGAGCTACGAGCAGTACTTC. Translation: CAISDVSYEQYF.

The chain has TRBV5-1 and TRBJ1-1, with TRBD1 matching over 10 bases. The ends lost 4 bases at V and 5 bases at J; junction bases unmatched: 11. CDR1 and CDR2 from the germline V gene are SGHRS and YFSETQ. This CDR3 is 16 amino acids long. The CDR3 DNA is TGCGCCAGCAGCCGTCCCGGGACAGGGGAGAGTACTGAAGCTTTCTTT. It codes for CASSRPGTGESTEAFF.

This clonotype is deemed medium-sized. V is TRBV4-1 and J is TRBJ2-1; D is undetermined. This CDR3 contains 16 residues. Germline CDR1 reads MGHRA; CDR2 reads YSYEKL. The V gene lost 4 bases and the J gene lost 9 bases, with 22 bases spanning the gap. CDR3 residues: CASSRPWGFDRSEQFF. The DNA of the CDR3 is TGCGCCAGCAGCCGTCCGTGGGGTTTTGATCGTAGTGAGCAGTTCTTC.

This chain uses TRBV20-1 with TRBJ2-7; D call uncertain. CDR3 length: 14 amino acids. Germline V gives CDR1 DFQATT, CDR2 SNEGSKA (reference sequence). V was clipped by 1 base and J by 0 bases, with 10 bases between them. The CDR3 DNA sequence: TGCAGTGCTAGAGGGCAGCATGACTCCTACGAGCAGTACTTC. Translating it yields CSARGQHDSYEQYF.

This chain links TRBV18 with TRBJ2-5; no clear D gene. CDR1 is KGHSH, CDR2 LQKENI, per germline. The CDR3 sequence is 13 residues long. V gave up 2 bases and J gave up 7 bases, with 11 bases separating them. CDR3 sequence (DNA): TGTGCCAGCTCACCAGTCGTCGCAGTGACCCAGTACTTC. It codes for CASSPVVAVTQYF.

The sample holds many counts of this clonotype. J is TRBJ2-1 and V is TRBV7-6, with 11 bases matching TRBD1. The CDR3 extends over 15 amino acids. With 2 bases clipped from V and 9 bases from J, the junction kept 6 bases outside the gene matches. Germline loops: CDR1 SGHVS, CDR2 FNYEAQ. The CDR3 sequence is CASSLQGTGGGEQFF. The DNA of the CDR3 is TGTGCCAGCAGCTTACAAGGGACAGGGGGGGGTGAGCAGTTCTTC.